Listed below are T cell receptor beta chains from one sample, sequenced in a study of response to subunit inactivated influenza vaccine. TCRdb called the RT-PCR reads again in MiXCR, with one record for every CDR3 protein. The sample carries some 600,000 distinct CDR3 sequences, about 14% recorded once. The source was PBMCs from blood, collected less than 15 days before vaccination. Receptors were obtained from a man in his forties or fifties who received an inactivated influenza vaccine. Each CDR3 is given with its conserved first and last residue. A D gene is named only where the DNA matches it firmly. Size values are once, few and many counts, or a class for expanded clones, and some rows have none.

j_gene | d_gene | v_gene | abundance | CDR3nt | CDR3aa
TRBJ2-5 | - | TRBV6-5 | few | TGTGCCAGCAGTTCCCCTGCGGGTAGCGAAGAGACCCAGTACTTC | CASSSPAGSEETQYF
TRBJ2-5 | TRBD1 | TRBV7-6 | - | TGTGCCAGCAGCTTACAGCGACAGGGGGCAGGGGAGACCCAGTACTTC | CASSLQRQGAGETQYF
TRBJ2-1 | - | TRBV15 | - | TGTGCCACCAGCAGGAGTGGCGATCGGGACAATGAGCAGTTCTTC | CATSRSGDRDNEQFF
TRBJ2-5 | TRBD1 | TRBV9 | - | TGTGCCAGCAGCGTAGGAGGGACAGGAGCGTACCAAGAGACCCAGTACTTC | CASSVGGTGAYQETQYF
TRBJ1-4 | - | TRBV7-9 | many | TGTGCCAGCAGCTCTAAAGGGGCGGGGTCCCCAAAACTGTTTTTT | CASSSKGAGSPKLFF
TRBJ2-1 | TRBD2 | TRBV7-9 | - | TGTGCCAGCAGCTTCGGGAGACTAGCGGTTTCCTACAATGAGCAGTTCTTC | CASSFGRLAVSYNEQFF
TRBJ2-7 | - | TRBV28 | - | TGTGCCAGCACCTCCCGATGGCTCTCCTACGAGCAGTACTTC | CASTSRWLSYEQYF
TRBJ2-6 | - | TRBV30 | many | TGTGCCTGGAGGGAAGAGGGAGTTGTTAGACTTTCTGGGGCCAACGTCCTGACTTTC | CAWREEGVVRLSGANVLTF
TRBJ2-5 | TRBD2 | TRBV6-1 | few | TGTGCCAGCAGGGAGAGCGGGGGACAAGAGACCCAGTACTTC | CASRESGGQETQYF
TRBJ2-1 | TRBD2 | TRBV29-1 | few | TGCAGCGTTGAGAAGGGGACTAGCTCCGTCAATGAGCAGTTCTTC | CSVEKGTSSVNEQFF
TRBJ2-5 | - | TRBV12-3/TRBV12-4 | - | TGTGCCAGCAGACAAGGGGTTGTAGAGACCCAGTACTTC | CASRQGVVETQYF
TRBJ2-1 | TRBD2 | TRBV12-3/TRBV12-4 | few | TGTGCCAGCAGTCCAGGTGGCGGGAGGAGATACAATGAGCAGTTCTTC | CASSPGGGRRYNEQFF
TRBJ1-6 | - | TRBV5-1 | many | TGCGCCAGCAGCTTCAGGGGTGTCTATAATTCACCCCTCCACTTT | CASSFRGVYNSPLHF
TRBJ1-2 | - | TRBV15 | few | TGTGCCACCAGCAGACCCGGGCTTTCCTATGGCTACACCTTC | CATSRPGLSYGYTF
TRBJ2-7 | TRBD2 | TRBV10-3 | many | TGTGCCATCAGGCGGGGACTAGCGGGAGGGATTTTTGCGGACGAGCAGTACTTC | CAIRRGLAGGIFADEQYF
TRBJ2-1 | TRBD2 | TRBV5-1 | few | TGCGCCAGCAGCGGGGGTCGGGGGGCCTACAATGAGCAGTTCTTC | CASSGGRGAYNEQFF
TRBJ2-3 | - | TRBV5-1 | - | TGCGCCAGCAGCTTGGTTGACGGGGCGAACACAGATACGCAGTATTTT | CASSLVDGANTDTQYF
TRBJ2-1 | TRBD2 | TRBV7-2 | - | TGTGCCAGCAGCCTTAGCGGGGGTATCAACAATGAGCAGTTCTTC | CASSLSGGINNEQFF
TRBJ2-7 | TRBD2 | TRBV20-1 | - | TGCAGTGCTATTACAGCGGGAGTCTACGAGCAGTACTTC | CSAITAGVYEQYF
TRBJ1-3 | - | TRBV7-4 | - | TGTGCCAGCAGCCCCCCGTCCAGAATCGGGAACACCATATATTTT | CASSPPSRIGNTIYF
TRBJ2-1 | TRBD1 | TRBV19 | - | TGTGCCAGTAGTGTAATGGGACAGGGAGCTGAGCAGTTCTTC | CASSVMGQGAEQFF
TRBJ1-2 | - | TRBV5-1 | many | TGCGCCAGCAGCAACAGCGATTCTAACTATGGCTACACCTTC | CASSNSDSNYGYTF
TRBJ1-2 | - | TRBV12-3/TRBV12-4 | - | TGTGCCAGCAGTTCATCAGGTACCTATGGCTACACCTTC | CASSSSGTYGYTF
TRBJ2-1 | TRBD1 | TRBV10-3 | - | TGTGCCATCAGTGCGACAGGGGGTGAGGATGAGCAGTTCTTC | CAISATGGEDEQFF
TRBJ2-1 | TRBD2 | TRBV5-1 | few | TGCGCCAGCAGCTTGGCTTCCGGGGGGGCCGTGGGTGAGCAGTTCTTC | CASSLASGGAVGEQFF
TRBJ1-1 | - | TRBV5-1 | few | TGCGCCAGCAGCTTGGACGTGCAGGCAAACACTGAAGCTTTCTTT | CASSLDVQANTEAFF
TRBJ2-7 | TRBD1 | TRBV12-3/TRBV12-4 | few | TGTGCCAGCAGTTTTGAGCTCCGGGACAGGGACGAGCAGTACTTC | CASSFELRDRDEQYF
TRBJ2-1 | TRBD1 | TRBV29-1 | many | TGCAGCACCAGACAGGGAACTGAGCAGTTCTTC | CSTRQGTEQFF
TRBJ2-5 | - | TRBV6-1 | few | TGTGCCAGCAGTGAAGCCGGGTTTGTTGAGACCCAGTACTTC | CASSEAGFVETQYF
TRBJ2-3 | - | TRBV20-1 | - | TGCAGTGCTAGAGTGGATCGTACAGATACGCAGTATTTT | CSARVDRTDTQYF
TRBJ2-1 | TRBD1 | TRBV20-1 | few | TGCAGTGCTGTCCCGGGACAGTCCTACAATGAGCAGTTCTTC | CSAVPGQSYNEQFF
TRBJ2-4 | TRBD2 | TRBV5-1 | many | TGCGCCAGCAGCTCTCTACTTGCGGGGGGAGCCAAAAACATTCAGTACTTC | CASSSLLAGGAKNIQYF
TRBJ1-1 | - | TRBV20-1 | - | TGCAGTGCTAGAATTGGGGGCGGAGGTTTGAACACTGAAGCTTTCTTT | CSARIGGGGLNTEAFF
TRBJ2-5 | - | TRBV20-1 | - | TGCAGTGCTAGTCGCAGCCTCCAAGAGACCCAGTACTTC | CSASRSLQETQYF
TRBJ2-7 | TRBD1 | TRBV28 | many | TGTGCCAGCAGCCAGACAGGGGGCTACGAGCAGTACTTC | CASSQTGGYEQYF
TRBJ2-1 | - | TRBV4-2 | many | TGTGCCAGCAGCCAACGAGGACTCTACAATGAGCAGTTCTTC | CASSQRGLYNEQFF
TRBJ2-4 | TRBD2 | TRBV27 | - | TGTGCCAGCAGTCTCCGCCATTCAATAGCGGGAGAGGGCAAAAACATTCAGTACTTC | CASSLRHSIAGEGKNIQYF
TRBJ2-1 | - | TRBV12-5 | many | TGTGCTAGTGGTTTGGGCGGAGGGGCAAAGCAGTTCTTC | CASGLGGGAKQFF
TRBJ2-1 | - | TRBV28 | few | TGTGCCAGCAGTTTATTAATCCCGGATAATATCGATGAGCAGTTCTTC | CASSLLIPDNIDEQFF
TRBJ1-2 | TRBD1 | TRBV7-9 | few | TGTGCCAGCAGCCGTTCCGGGACAGCATATGGCTACACCTTC | CASSRSGTAYGYTF
TRBJ2-5 | - | TRBV12-3/TRBV12-4 | - | TGTGCCAGCAGCCACAATGGGGGCGAAAAGACCCAGTACTTC | CASSHNGGEKTQYF
TRBJ2-5 | TRBD2 | TRBV20-1 | few | TGCAGTGCTACAGGGACTAGCGGGGGTACTCAAGAGACCCAGTACTTC | CSATGTSGGTQETQYF
TRBJ2-2 | TRBD2 | TRBV20-1 | - | TGCAGTGGCCTCCGGCGGGGGGCTGTTACCGGGGAGCTGTTTTTT | CSGLRRGAVTGELFF
TRBJ2-3 | - | TRBV12-3/TRBV12-4 | - | TGTGCCAGCAGTCAACTGAACCAGGCTGATACGCAGTATTTT | CASSQLNQADTQYF
TRBJ2-1 | TRBD1 | TRBV5-5 | many | TGTGCCAGCAGCTCCATTGGGACAGGCTCCTACAATGAGCAGTTCTTC | CASSSIGTGSYNEQFF
TRBJ2-1 | - | TRBV7-2 | - | TGTGCCAGCAGCTTAGTTCGGGGGCCGAATGAGCAGTTCTTC | CASSLVRGPNEQFF
TRBJ2-6 | - | TRBV6-2/TRBV6-3 | - | TGTGCCAGCAGTCGCCGGGACCTAGGGTTCTCTGGGGCCAACGTCCTGACTTTC | CASSRRDLGFSGANVLTF
TRBJ2-7 | TRBD2 | TRBV28 | - | TGTGCCAGCAGTGTGGGACTAGCGGAGGCCTACGAGCAGTACTTC | CASSVGLAEAYEQYF